This is a list of T cell receptor beta chains from one sample in a study of blood T cell repertoires in COVID-19. Profiled with immunoSEQ multiplex PCR; TCRdb holds only in-frame clones, not every one. Of hundreds of thousands of clones listed, about nine tenths were seen once; the top ten hold 1.4%. Sequences were obtained from peripheral blood. These TCRs come from a woman aged 25 to 45 with active or convalescent COVID-19. CDR3s include the opening cysteine and the closing phenylalanine or tryptophan. D genes are given only for firm matches. The size field is filled for only some rows; it gives once, few, many or a size class.

TRBV5-4	TRBD2	TRBJ2-1	.	CASSLGGLAGYNEQFF	TGTGCCAGCAGCTTGGGGGGGCTAGCGGGCTACAATGAGCAGTTCTTC
TRBV9	TRBD1	TRBJ2-5	.	CASSYRQGPETQYF	TGTGCCAGCAGCTACAGACAGGGGCCGGAGACCCAGTACTTC
TRBV2	TRBD1	TRBJ1-5	.	CASSKTGDQPQHF	TGTGCCAGCAGCAAGACAGGGGATCAGCCCCAGCATTTT
TRBV30	TRBD1	TRBJ1-2	.	CARDRGHGYTF	TGTGCTCGGGACAGGGGCCATGGCTACACCTTC
TRBV5-1	TRBD2	TRBJ2-7	.	CASSWTSGSYEQYF	TGCGCCAGCAGCTGGACTAGCGGCTCCTACGAGCAGTACTTC
TRBV6-5	.	TRBJ2-5	once	CASSSQGGLVWTQYF	TGTGCCAGCAGTTCCCAGGGTGGGCTTGTGTGGACCCAGTACTTC
TRBV15	.	TRBJ2-7	once	CATSRDALGEEQYF	TGTGCCACCAGCAGAGATGCCCTGGGAGAAGAGCAGTACTTC
TRBV25-1	TRBD1	TRBJ1-4	few	CASGKGQGVGEKLFF	TGTGCCAGCGGAAAGGGACAGGGAGTTGGTGAAAAACTGTTTTTT
TRBV11-3	.	TRBJ1-1	.	CASSLGAGGSNTEAFF	TGTGCCAGCAGCTTAGGGGCGGGGGGTTCCAACACTGAAGCTTTCTTT
TRBV27	.	TRBJ1-1	.	CASSPLLGPQGTEAFF	TGTGCCAGCAGTCCCTTATTGGGTCCACAGGGCACTGAAGCTTTCTTT
TRBV9	TRBD2	TRBJ2-3	.	CASSGKSGSDISSTDTQYF	TGTGCCAGCAGCGGAAAGAGCGGGAGTGACATCTCTAGCACAGATACGCAGTATTTT
TRBV6-2/TRBV6-3	.	TRBJ1-2	.	CASSYLTAYGYTF	TGTGCCAGCAGTTATTTGACAGCCTATGGCTACACCTTC
TRBV30	TRBD1	TRBJ1-1	.	CAWSPYRGITEAFF	TGTGCCTGGAGTCCGTACAGGGGCATCACTGAAGCTTTCTTT
TRBV5-1	.	TRBJ2-7	.	CASSLGIAGGGYEQYF	TGCGCCAGCAGCTTGGGGATCGCAGGTGGTGGCTACGAGCAGTACTTC
TRBV13	.	TRBJ2-7	.	CASSRLVSGDEQYF	TGTGCCAGCAGCCGCCTCGTGTCAGGGGACGAGCAGTACTTC
TRBV19	TRBD2	TRBJ2-3	.	CASSISLAGTDTQYF	TGTGCCAGTAGTATAAGTCTAGCGGGCACAGATACGCAGTATTTT
TRBV5-1	TRBD1	TRBJ2-5	.	CASSLATGVGETQYF	TGCGCCAGCAGCTTGGCTACAGGGGTTGGGGAGACCCAGTACTTC
TRBV7-2	.	TRBJ1-5	.	CASSLGGWDSHSNQPQHF	TGTGCCAGCAGCTTGGGGGGTTGGGACTCCCATAGCAATCAGCCCCAGCATTTT
TRBV20-1	TRBD2	TRBJ2-1	few	CSASVLAGGVVHEQFF	TGCAGTGCTAGTGTGCTAGCGGGAGGGGTAGTTCATGAGCAGTTCTTC
TRBV28	TRBD2	TRBJ2-1	.	CASSHHLSAGPLNEQFF	TGTGCCAGCAGTCATCACCTCTCAGCGGGGCCGTTAAATGAGCAGTTCTTC
TRBV27	.	TRBJ1-1	.	CASSSLFGGTEAFF	TGTGCCAGCAGTAGCCTCTTCGGGGGCACTGAAGCTTTCTTT
TRBV18	.	TRBJ1-2	.	CASSRVEPTDNYGYTF	TGTGCCAGCTCACGGGTAGAGCCTACAGATAACTATGGCTACACCTTC
TRBV3-1/TRBV3-2	.	TRBJ2-1	.	CASSQVAGVANEQFF	TGTGCCAGCAGCCAAGTGGCAGGGGTTGCAAATGAGCAGTTCTTC
TRBV27	TRBD1	TRBJ2-1	.	CASSLKEQGANEQFF	TGTGCCAGCAGTTTAAAAGAACAGGGGGCCAATGAGCAGTTCTTC
TRBV12-5	TRBD2	TRBJ2-1	.	CASANETSGDEQFF	TGTGCTAGTGCCAATGAGACCAGCGGGGATGAGCAGTTCTTC
TRBV5-1	.	TRBJ1-3	.	CASSIGVPGNTIYF	TGCGCCAGCAGTATAGGGGTCCCTGGAAACACCATATATTTT
TRBV12-3/TRBV12-4	.	TRBJ2-3	.	CASSLGLADTQYF	TGTGCCAGCAGTTTAGGACTCGCAGATACGCAGTATTTT
TRBV12-3/TRBV12-4	.	TRBJ2-7	.	CASSRTAHEQYF	TGTGCCAGCAGCCGAACTGCTCACGAGCAGTACTTC
TRBV5-6	.	TRBJ1-2	.	CASSNGGGNYGYTF	TGTGCCAGCAGCAACGGAGGCGGGAACTATGGCTACACCTTC
TRBV18	TRBD1	TRBJ2-5	once	CASSLDRAKETQYF	TGTGCCAGCTCACTGGACAGGGCTAAAGAGACCCAGTACTTC
TRBV4-1	.	TRBJ2-3	.	CASSRLGELTDTQYF	TGCGCCAGCAGCCGCCTGGGAGAACTAACAGATACGCAGTATTTT
TRBV6-5	TRBD1	TRBJ1-6	.	CASSRTGGDSPLHF	TGTGCCAGCAGCCGAACAGGGGGGGATTCACCCCTCCACTTT
TRBV10-3	TRBD2	TRBJ2-1	.	CAIARGTSGRLDEQFF	TGTGCCATTGCACGAGGGACTAGCGGGAGGTTGGATGAGCAGTTCTTC
TRBV27	TRBD1	TRBJ1-2	.	CASSLSGTGLGYTF	TGTGCCAGCAGTTTATCCGGGACAGGGCTCGGCTACACCTTC